This entry lists 2 T cell receptor beta chains sequenced from one sample in a study of T cell responses to AZD1222 COVID-19 vaccine. Data came from immunoSEQ multiplex PCR; TCRdb stores just in-frame clones and leaves some out. This sample has fewer than 50,000 clones; roughly 87% occur once, and the top ten carry over 30%. The material sequenced was peripheral blood, taken 28 days after the second AZD1222 dose. The receptors here all came from an adult who received the AZD1222 COVID-19 vaccine.

This clone was observed once. This chain connects TRBV30 to TRBJ1-1; possibly TRBD1 for D (6 bases). Germline-derived CDR1 and CDR2 are GTSNPN and SVGIG (reference sequence). CDR3 size: 14 residues. V was pared by 3 bases and J by 2 bases, with 13 bases between. CDR3 sequence (DNA): TGTGCCTGGAGGCGGCCAGGGGTCAACACTGAAGCTTTCTTT. This translates into CAWRRPGVNTEAFF.

This clone was observed a single time. V gene TRBV7-2 combines with J gene TRBJ2-7, with D possibly being TRBD1 (5 bases). V was cut by 1 base and J by 2 bases, with 6 bases left in between. There are 13 residues in the CDR3. Germline V gene lookup returns CDR1 SGHTA and CDR2 FQGNSA. In nucleotides, the CDR3 is TGTGCCAGCAGCTTAGTACAGGCCTACGAGCAGTACTTC. Protein product: CASSLVQAYEQYF.